This note documents a single T cell receptor beta chain sequence. Enrollment of patients from Seattle took place during active infection, with longitudinal follow-up. Original processing notes: Cell counts per sample came from amplifying reference gene primers. Sequenced by immunoSEQ multiplex PCR; TCRdb stores in-frame clones only, minus some. Clone size and the V and J calls come from that table; the DNA yielded D and trimming. The sample has 87,000 or so clones; about 85% are singletons. This CDR3 has 15 residues. V gave up 1 base and J gave up 4 bases, with 10 bases separating them. Germline CDR1 SGHTA, CDR2 FQGTGA. This specimen comes from a study of blood T cell repertoires in COVID-19. Background on the study: Nucleic acid was either cDNA or gDNA, and it came from T cells, B-cell-depleted T cells, or PBMCs.

This sequence originates from an elderly woman with COVID-19, enrolled during active disease. The specimen sequenced was peripheral blood. The chain uses TRBV7-3 and TRBJ2-2; no firm D call. CDR3 sequence (DNA): TGTGCCAGCAGCTTAAAAAACGGCGGCACCGGGGAGCTGTTTTTT. Its protein is CASSLKNGGTGELFF.